These 6 T cell receptor beta chains originate from one sample sequenced in a study of blood T cell repertoires in COVID-19. Here immunoSEQ multiplex PCR was the method, and the copy in TCRdb shows in-frame clones only, minus some. Of some 25,000 clones in the sample, over 75% were seen once. Material for sequencing was peripheral blood. These receptors were taken from a man over 45 with active or convalescent COVID-19.

CDR3 nucleotides: TGTGCCGCCTGGACTAGCGGGCTATACGAGCAGTACTTC. Residues: CAAWTSGLYEQYF. This chain joins TRBV10-3 and TRBJ2-7; TRBD2 matches 11 bases. CDR1 is ENHRY and CDR2 is SYGVKD in the germline V gene. This CDR3 contains 13 residues. The V gene end was trimmed by 11 bases and the J gene end by 4 bases; junction bases not matched to a gene: 7.

V usage is TRBV6-5 and J usage is TRBJ1-2; 7 bases align to TRBD1. The CDR3 length is 16 residues. The germline V gene encodes CDR1 MNHEY and CDR2 SVGAGI. J gave up 4 bases and V 3 bases, and 11 bases lay outside the gene matches. DNA for the CDR3: TGTGCCAGCAGTTATCTAAGGACAGGAGGGGCCTATGGCTACACCTTC. Amino acid sequence: CASSYLRTGGAYGYTF.

This clone has just one count. V usage is TRBV4-2 and J usage is TRBJ1-2; D possibly corresponds to TRBD1 (6 bases). The CDR3 length is 17 residues. Germline-derived CDR1 and CDR2 are LGHNA and YNFKEQ. The germline V and J ends were trimmed by 3 bases and 4 bases, with 21 bases remaining between them. The CDR3 coding sequence is TGTGCCAGCAGCCAGGTCCAATCAGGGGATCCCCGCTATGGCTACACCTTC. It encodes CASSQVQSGDPRYGYTF.

There are a few counts of this clone. V usage is TRBV27 and J usage is TRBJ2-5; 8 bases are shared with TRBD2. The CDR3 covers 15 residues. CDR1 MNHEY and CDR2 SMNVEV come from the germline V gene (reference sequence). The junction had 11 bases not matched to a gene; V was cut back by 6 bases and J by 5 bases. For the CDR3, the DNA is TGTGCCAGCAGCGCCCCGGGACTAGGCCCGGAGACCCAGTACTTC. This codes for CASSAPGLGPETQYF.

This clone has only one observation. The chain is built from TRBV6-1 and TRBJ1-1; possible D gene TRBD1, 6 bases. Germline V CDR1 and CDR2: MNHNS, SASEGT. CDR3 length: 16 amino acids. The germline V and J ends were trimmed by 4 bases and 2 bases, with 17 bases remaining between them. The CDR3 DNA is TGTGCCAGCAGTGCGGGAATGACAGGAATAAACACTGAAGCTTTCTTT. It is translated as CASSAGMTGINTEAFF.

The chain links TRBV25-1 to TRBJ2-7; 7 nucleotides match TRBD1. The germline CDR1 and CDR2 sequences are MGHDK and SYGVNS. The CDR3 totals 12 residues. V was clipped by 5 bases and J by 6 bases; unmatched bases: 4. This CDR3 is CASSTTGAEQYF. In DNA, the CDR3 is TGTGCCAGCAGTACTACAGGGGCCGAGCAGTACTTC.